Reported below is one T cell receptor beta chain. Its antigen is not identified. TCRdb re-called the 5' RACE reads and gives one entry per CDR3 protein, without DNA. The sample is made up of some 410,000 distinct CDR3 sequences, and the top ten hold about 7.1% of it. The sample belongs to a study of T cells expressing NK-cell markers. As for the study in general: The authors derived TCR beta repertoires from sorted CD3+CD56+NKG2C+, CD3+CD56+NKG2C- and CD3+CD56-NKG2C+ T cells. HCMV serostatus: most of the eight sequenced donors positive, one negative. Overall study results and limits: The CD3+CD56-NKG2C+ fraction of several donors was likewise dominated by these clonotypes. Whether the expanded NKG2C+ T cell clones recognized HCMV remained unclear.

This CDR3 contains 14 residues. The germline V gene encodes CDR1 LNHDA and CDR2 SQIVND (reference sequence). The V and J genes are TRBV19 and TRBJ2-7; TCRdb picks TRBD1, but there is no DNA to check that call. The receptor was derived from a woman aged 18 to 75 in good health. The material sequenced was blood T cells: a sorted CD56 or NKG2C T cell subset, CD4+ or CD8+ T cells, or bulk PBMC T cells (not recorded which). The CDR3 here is CASSDRGGPYEQYF.